The table lists the clone carrying this TCR beta chain with a few counts. Its target is unknown. The sample belongs to a study of T cells in Graves' hyperthyroidism and ophthalmopathy. Whole-study findings and limits: Within blood appeared most thyroid clonotypes that had expanded above 0.001.

The CDR3 spans 14 residues. V lost 6 bases and J lost 4; bases outside the gene matches: 6. Researchers took RNA transcripts and amplified the TCR beta CDR3 regions from them. First-round RT-PCR of the TCR CDR3 relied on the HTBI primer set. In TCRdb, the multiplex PCR reads were re-called with MiXCR into one record per CDR3 protein. The sample has roughly 400,000 distinct CDR3 sequences, about 25% seen once; the top ten hold more than 60%. The definition of stable Graves' hyperthyroidism was no ophthalmopathy progression within 18 months. Lactation, pregnancy, other autoimmune disease or uncontrolled infection excluded patients.

The material sequenced was blood. V gene TRBV12-3 or TRBV12-4 combines with J gene TRBJ1-1; 9 bases agree with TRBD1. The TCR sequence derives from a man in his fifties or sixties with Graves' hyperthyroidism. CDR3 residues: CASSLGTGITEAFF. For the CDR3, the DNA is TGTGCCAGCAGCCTCGGGACAGGGATCACTGAAGCTTTCTTT.